These T cell receptor beta chains were read from a single sample in a study of blood T cell repertoires in COVID-19. Profiling relied on immunoSEQ multiplex PCR, and the TCRdb table lists in-frame clones only, not all of them. The table includes about 140,000 clones, under 85% detected once. Sequences were obtained from PBMCs or T cells enriched from blood (not recorded which). These receptors came from a woman aged 18-30 years who had been exposed to COVID-19. Both conserved end residues are part of each CDR3. Fields, in order: J gene, V gene, clone size, CDR3 length, D gene, CDR3 DNA, CDR3 protein. A D gene is named only where the DNA matches it firmly. Rows may omit the clone size; those that give it use once, few, many or a size class.

TRBJ2-3,TRBV7-3,NA,17,TRBD2,TGTGCCAGCAGCTTGGTCTCGGGAGGGCTAGGCACAGATACGCAGTATTTT,CASSLVSGGLGTDTQYF
TRBJ2-7,TRBV6-5,NA,12,NA,TGTGCCAGCAGTTTATCCGGCGGCGAGCAGTACTTC,CASSLSGGEQYF
TRBJ2-1,TRBV6-6,few,14,NA,TGTGCCAGCAGTTACGGGCAATCCTACAATGAGCAGTTCTTC,CASSYGQSYNEQFF
TRBJ1-6,TRBV7-8,once,15,NA,TGTGCCAGCAGCCTAGATAGGGGTGGCAATTCACCCCTCCACTTT,CASSLDRGGNSPLHF
TRBJ1-1,TRBV5-1,NA,15,TRBD1,TGCGCCAGCAGCCGATCGGGACAGGGGGGCACTGAAGCTTTCTTT,CASSRSGQGGTEAFF
TRBJ1-3,TRBV5-1,NA,15,NA,TGCGCCAGCAGCACGGATGGGGCAGGCGGAAACACCATATATTTT,CASSTDGAGGNTIYF
TRBJ1-1,TRBV10-3,NA,13,NA,TGTGCCACAACGGATTTCCCGAGGGAGCCTGCTTTCTTT,CATTDFPREPAFF
TRBJ1-1,TRBV2,few,15,NA,TGTGCCAGCAGTGGATCCGGGACTTCGAACACTGAAGCTTTCTTT,CASSGSGTSNTEAFF
TRBJ1-5,TRBV2,once,19,TRBD1,TGTGCCAGCAGCGATCCTCGGGACAGGGGGCAAACTCGATACCAGCCCCAGCATTTT,CASSDPRDRGQTRYQPQHF
TRBJ1-1,TRBV30,NA,10,NA,TGTGCCTGGATCGTCGCTGAAGCTTTCTTT,CAWIVAEAFF
TRBJ1-5,TRBV19,few,15,TRBD1,TGTGCCAGTAGCACGGGACAGTTCCAGGGGCAGCCCCAGCATTTT,CASSTGQFQGQPQHF
TRBJ1-3,TRBV30,NA,17,NA,TGTGCCTGGAGTGTGGCCCACAGGCTTAGCTCTGGAAACACCATATATTTT,CAWSVAHRLSSGNTIYF
TRBJ1-5,TRBV10-3,NA,14,TRBD1,TGTGCCATCAGTGAGTCGGGACAGGGTCAGCCCCAGCATTTT,CAISESGQGQPQHF
TRBJ1-1,TRBV30,NA,14,NA,TGTGCCTGGAGGGGCCTGTGGCTGAACACTGAAGCTTTCTTT,CAWRGLWLNTEAFF
TRBJ1-1,TRBV2,NA,11,TRBD1,TGTGCCAGCAAGTGGCAGGGGGCGGCTTTCTTT,CASKWQGAAFF
TRBJ2-2,TRBV3-1/TRBV3-2,NA,15,NA,TGTGCCAGCAGCCAGCAGATCCTAGCGACCGGGGAGCTGTTTTTT,CASSQQILATGELFF
TRBJ2-7,TRBV5-1,NA,14,TRBD1,TGCGCCAGCAGCCCGCGACAGGGGAATCGCGAGCAGTACTTC,CASSPRQGNREQYF
TRBJ2-7,TRBV5-4,few,15,TRBD2,TGTGCCAGCAGCGCCTCTAGCGGAGGTTCCTACGAGCAGTACTTC,CASSASSGGSYEQYF
TRBJ2-1,TRBV7-2,NA,15,NA,TGTGCCAGCAGCTTAGAGAGGGCACCCTACAATGAGCAGTTCTTC,CASSLERAPYNEQFF
TRBJ1-2,TRBV19,NA,12,TRBD1,TGTGCCAGCAGGGGGCTAGACTATGGCTACACCTTC,CASRGLDYGYTF
TRBJ2-7,TRBV19,NA,15,TRBD2,TGTGCCAGTAGTACCACCCTAGCGGACACCTACGAGCAGTACTTC,CASSTTLADTYEQYF
TRBJ2-7,TRBV4-3,NA,15,TRBD2,TGCGCCAGCAGCCAAGATCTAGCGGGAGCCAACGAGCAGTACTTC,CASSQDLAGANEQYF
TRBJ2-7,TRBV30,NA,14,TRBD1,TGTGCCTGGAATAGGGACAGGGGAACCTACGAGCAGTACTTC,CAWNRDRGTYEQYF
TRBJ2-7,TRBV28,NA,14,NA,TGTGCCAGCACCCCGCAGGGGCTTAGGCACGAGCAGTACTTC,CASTPQGLRHEQYF
TRBJ1-4,TRBV15,NA,15,TRBD1,TGTGCCACCAGCAGAGATGGGACAGGGGGCGAAAAACTGTTTTTT,CATSRDGTGGEKLFF
TRBJ2-7,TRBV4-1,NA,15,TRBD2,TGCGCCAGCAGCCAAGTGGGGACTAGTCTATACGAGCAGTACTTC,CASSQVGTSLYEQYF
TRBJ2-7,TRBV9,NA,13,NA,TGTGCCAGCAGCGGAGGGAGTTCCCACGAGCAGTACTTC,CASSGGSSHEQYF
TRBJ1-1,TRBV27,NA,15,TRBD1,TGTGCCAGCACCGACAGGGGGGTAATGAACACTGAAGCTTTCTTT,CASTDRGVMNTEAFF
TRBJ2-2,TRBV7-2,NA,14,NA,TGTGCCAGCAGCTCCGGACTCTACACCGGGGAGCTGTTTTTT,CASSSGLYTGELFF
TRBJ1-5,TRBV28,NA,15,TRBD1,TGTGCCAGCAGTACCAACCGACAGGGGTATCAGCCCCAGCATTTT,CASSTNRQGYQPQHF
TRBJ1-6,TRBV5-6,NA,15,NA,TGTGCCAGCAGCGGCGGGGTCAACTATAATTCACCCCTCCACTTT,CASSGGVNYNSPLHF
TRBJ1-4,TRBV28,once,15,TRBD1,TGTGCCAGCAGTTCCACCGGGACAGGGGGAGAAAAACTGTTTTTT,CASSSTGTGGEKLFF
TRBJ1-1,TRBV7-9,NA,16,NA,TGTGCCAGCAGTCCCCCCAGTTCCGGGTGGTACACTGAAGCTTTCTTT,CASSPPSSGWYTEAFF
TRBJ2-1,TRBV5-6,NA,13,TRBD2,TGTGCCAGCAGCTTGACTAGCGGGAGGACCCAGTTCTTC,CASSLTSGRTQFF
TRBJ2-4,TRBV28,NA,13,TRBD1,TGTGCCAGCAGCCTGGGACAGATAAACATTCAGTACTTC,CASSLGQINIQYF
TRBJ2-7,TRBV11-2,NA,12,NA,TGTGCCAGCGGTCAGGGCTCCTACGAGCAGTACTTC,CASGQGSYEQYF
TRBJ2-2,TRBV7-3,NA,16,NA,TGTGCCAGCAGCCCAGGAGGTCTTGCTGTGAGTGGGGAGCTGTTTTTT,CASSPGGLAVSGELFF
TRBJ1-4,TRBV19,NA,16,NA,TGTGCCAGTAGTACAGGCGAAGGGGTCGGTAATGAAAAACTGTTTTTT,CASSTGEGVGNEKLFF
TRBJ2-5,TRBV3-1/TRBV3-2,NA,13,NA,TGTGCCAGCAGCCAACGCGGAGCGGAGACCCAGTACTTC,CASSQRGAETQYF
TRBJ2-2,TRBV6-5,NA,15,TRBD2,TGTGCCAGCAGTTACGGGCGGGAGCCCTCCGGGGAGCTGTTTTTT,CASSYGREPSGELFF
TRBJ2-7,TRBV19,NA,16,TRBD2,TGTGCCAGTAGTCTTCGACTAGCGGACCTCTCCTACGAGCAGTACTTC,CASSLRLADLSYEQYF
TRBJ2-7,TRBV28,few,16,TRBD1,TGTGCCAGCAGAGCCCGTCAGGGGGCCGTAATATACGAGCAGTACTTC,CASRARQGAVIYEQYF
TRBJ2-1,TRBV11-2,few,16,TRBD2,TGTGCCAGCAGCTTTGGACTAGCGGGAGGTTACAATGAGCAGTTCTTC,CASSFGLAGGYNEQFF